The clone carrying this T cell receptor (beta chain) was counted at least ten times. Antigen: not known. TCRdb passed the reads through MiXCR, listing each CDR3 protein once. Among hundreds of thousands of distinct CDR3 sequences, less than 25% were seen once, and the ten largest hold under 8.5%. The V gene's germline CDR1 is MDHEN and CDR2 SYDVKM. CDR3 length: 15 amino acids. V shed 1 base and J 5 bases; nucleotides not matched to a gene: 7. These data originate in a study of T cell repertoires in cytomegalovirus infection. Study information: Public TCR beta signatures were indicative of both CMV infection and a matching HLA type. Study findings and constraints: CMV carriers having the relevant HLA were flagged by cumulative public TCR beta family frequency. Across the ex vivo response, the dominant clonotypes were HLA-C-restricted CMV-specific TCR beta clonotypes.

Sequencing was done on a sample of CD8+ T cells from PBMCs. This TCR derives from a human donor in good health (CMV status not recorded). Some clones in this sample may be carry-over from other donors' samples. This chain uses TRBV28 with TRBJ2-5; 7 bases align to TRBD2. The CDR3 bases are TGTGCCAGCAGTTTATCATCTAGCGGCGGCGAGACCCAGTACTTC. Amino acids: CASSLSSSGGETQYF.